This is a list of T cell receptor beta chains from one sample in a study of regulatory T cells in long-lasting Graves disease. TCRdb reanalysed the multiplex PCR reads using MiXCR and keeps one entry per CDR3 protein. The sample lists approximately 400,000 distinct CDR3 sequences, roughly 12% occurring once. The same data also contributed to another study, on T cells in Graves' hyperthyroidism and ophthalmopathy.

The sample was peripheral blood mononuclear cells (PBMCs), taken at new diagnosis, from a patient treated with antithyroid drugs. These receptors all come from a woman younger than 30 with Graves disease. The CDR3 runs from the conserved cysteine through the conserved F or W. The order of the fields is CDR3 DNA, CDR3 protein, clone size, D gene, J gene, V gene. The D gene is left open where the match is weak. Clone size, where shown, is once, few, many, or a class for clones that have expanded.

cdr3_nt: TGTGCCAGCATCAAAGAGAGGGGGTCGAATACGCAGTATTTT
cdr3_aa: CASIKERGSNTQYF
clone_size: few
d_call: -
j_call: TRBJ2-3
v_call: TRBV7-2

cdr3_nt: TGTGCCAGCAGTTTGGCGCAGGGAGCTGCAGATACGCAGTATTTT
cdr3_aa: CASSLAQGAADTQYF
clone_size: many
d_call: -
j_call: TRBJ2-3
v_call: TRBV28

cdr3_nt: TGTGCCAGCAGCTCCAGCAGGGAAAACACTGAAGCTTTCTTT
cdr3_aa: CASSSSRENTEAFF
clone_size: -
d_call: -
j_call: TRBJ1-1
v_call: TRBV27

cdr3_nt: TGTGCCAGCAGTTTGTCGTTACTAGCGGGAGGGCCCTTATCCTACGAGCAGTACTTC
cdr3_aa: CASSLSLLAGGPLSYEQYF
clone_size: many
d_call: TRBD2
j_call: TRBJ2-7
v_call: TRBV28

cdr3_nt: TGTGCCAGCAGGGATCCTAGCGGGGGATGGACAGATACGCAGTATTTT
cdr3_aa: CASRDPSGGWTDTQYF
clone_size: -
d_call: TRBD2
j_call: TRBJ2-3
v_call: TRBV2

cdr3_nt: TGTGCCAGCAGCCCGAACGGGGTATCTGATAGCAATCAGCCCCAGCATTTT
cdr3_aa: CASSPNGVSDSNQPQHF
clone_size: many
d_call: -
j_call: TRBJ1-5
v_call: TRBV7-2

cdr3_nt: TGTGCCAGCAGCGTAGAGGCTCACTTGGACTACATCCATGAGCAGTTCTTC
cdr3_aa: CASSVEAHLDYIHEQFF
clone_size: many
d_call: -
j_call: TRBJ2-1
v_call: TRBV9

cdr3_nt: TGCGCCAGCAGCCAAGATGGGTCAAGGAATCAGCCCCAGCATTTT
cdr3_aa: CASSQDGSRNQPQHF
clone_size: -
d_call: -
j_call: TRBJ1-5
v_call: TRBV4-3

cdr3_nt: TGCAGTGCTAGGGACCCCCTAGCGGGGGCCCAAGAGACCCAGTACTTC
cdr3_aa: CSARDPLAGAQETQYF
clone_size: many
d_call: TRBD2
j_call: TRBJ2-5
v_call: TRBV20-1

cdr3_nt: TGTGCCAGCTCACCTGGACCTGAGCAGTACTTC
cdr3_aa: CASSPGPEQYF
clone_size: many
d_call: -
j_call: TRBJ2-7
v_call: TRBV18

cdr3_nt: TGTGCCAGCAGCCCCAGGGGGGTTCTCTACGAGCAGTACTTC
cdr3_aa: CASSPRGVLYEQYF
clone_size: -
d_call: -
j_call: TRBJ2-7
v_call: TRBV7-9

cdr3_nt: TGCGCCAGCAGCTTGGATTTTCGGATGGTTGCCCAAGAGACCCAGTACTTC
cdr3_aa: CASSLDFRMVAQETQYF
clone_size: many
d_call: -
j_call: TRBJ2-5
v_call: TRBV5-1

cdr3_nt: TGCAGTGCTAGAGTGGGGGGGCCGAACACTGAAGCTTTCTTT
cdr3_aa: CSARVGGPNTEAFF
clone_size: many
d_call: -
j_call: TRBJ1-1
v_call: TRBV20-1

cdr3_nt: TGCAGTGCTAGATTCAGGGGGGGGACAGTAAAGAACAATGAGCAGTTCTTC
cdr3_aa: CSARFRGGTVKNNEQFF
clone_size: few
d_call: -
j_call: TRBJ2-1
v_call: TRBV20-1